The rows below give T cell receptor beta chains drawn from one sample of a study of blood T cell repertoires in COVID-19. The repertoire was sequenced with immunoSEQ multiplex PCR; TCRdb's copy has only in-frame clones and lacks some. The sample records about 120,000 clones, about 85% being singletons. The specimen was peripheral blood. Receptors were obtained from a man aged 60-69 years with acute or convalescent COVID-19. Both conserved end residues are part of each CDR3.

V: TRBV5-4
J: TRBJ2-7
CDR3: CASSPGDYSYEQYF

V: TRBV19
J: TRBJ2-5
CDR3: CASSISERRETQYF

V: TRBV28
J: TRBJ2-1
CDR3: CASSPPGTATEGFF

V: TRBV10-3
J: TRBJ2-5
CDR3: CAISGEVAGGLYQETQYF

V: TRBV5-1
J: TRBJ2-4
CDR3: CASSLLAGGPGAKNIQYF

V: TRBV7-9
J: TRBJ2-7
CDR3: CASSQTGAEQYF

V: TRBV11-2
J: TRBJ2-7
CDR3: CASSSLRLEQYF

V: TRBV3-1/TRBV3-2
J: TRBJ2-3
CDR3: CASSQGTWGADTQYF

V: TRBV28
J: TRBJ1-5
CDR3: CASSLGAPGEPQHF

V: TRBV6-5
J: TRBJ2-7
CDR3: CASSSGQGVYEQYF

V: TRBV27
J: TRBJ1-5
CDR3: CASSPGWNQPQHF

V: TRBV6-1
J: TRBJ1-5
CDR3: CASREGGGWNQPQHF

V: TRBV7-8
J: TRBJ1-5
CDR3: CASSTSGTGRQPQHF

V: TRBV7-9
J: TRBJ2-1
CDR3: CASSLGASGTYNEQFF

V: TRBV19
J: TRBJ1-5
CDR3: CASSIKDRPDQPQHF

V: TRBV21-1
J: TRBJ2-1
CDR3: CASSAHCQGANNEQFF

V: TRBV4-2
J: TRBJ1-1
CDR3: CASTPSAGGTEAFF

V: TRBV28
J: TRBJ1-1
CDR3: CASRQGAVPEAFF

V: TRBV6-2/TRBV6-3
J: TRBJ2-7
CDR3: CASSPVSYEQYF

V: TRBV11-2
J: TRBJ2-5
CDR3: CASSLEGARQETQYF

V: TRBV30
J: TRBJ1-6
CDR3: CAWTSYQGNSPLHF

V: TRBV7-2
J: TRBJ2-3
CDR3: CASSLGQGYPTQYF

V: TRBV7-3
J: TRBJ2-1
CDR3: CASSWRLAGGINEQFF

V: TRBV6-2/TRBV6-3
J: TRBJ1-4
CDR3: CASSYSKGGSNEKLFF

V: TRBV10-3
J: TRBJ2-1
CDR3: CAISETQAGEYNEQFF

V: TRBV4-3
J: TRBJ1-1
CDR3: CASSLDGGANTEAFF

V: TRBV4-1
J: TRBJ1-1
CDR3: CASSQVTGRNAEAFF

V: TRBV27
J: TRBJ2-1
CDR3: CASNTGSSYNEQFF

V: TRBV5-1
J: TRBJ2-2
CDR3: CASSNPTGYTGELFF

V: TRBV18
J: TRBJ2-7
CDR3: CASSSGTSGAYEQYF

V: TRBV12-3/TRBV12-4
J: TRBJ2-1
CDR3: CASLRHGDKQFF

V: TRBV7-2
J: TRBJ2-7
CDR3: CASSLDGGDSYEQYF

V: TRBV4-2
J: TRBJ2-7
CDR3: CASSQESGQVYEQYF

V: TRBV5-1
J: TRBJ2-1
CDR3: CASSNVLSANHNEQFF

V: TRBV7-9
J: TRBJ1-4
CDR3: CASSSQDLREKDEKLFF

V: TRBV15
J: TRBJ2-7
CDR3: CATSREASSYEQYF

V: TRBV5-1
J: TRBJ2-7
CDR3: CASSLGRGSLDEQYF

V: TRBV18
J: TRBJ2-7
CDR3: CASSPQGLGGEQYF

V: TRBV7-3
J: TRBJ1-2
CDR3: CASSQETGRSGYTF

V: TRBV11-1
J: TRBJ2-5
CDR3: CASSIQGNGETQYF

V: TRBV7-3
J: TRBJ2-1
CDR3: CASSLNRESNEQFF

V: TRBV5-1
J: TRBJ1-1
CDR3: CASSLEGQNTEAFF

V: TRBV18
J: TRBJ2-2
CDR3: CASSPPQTRDTGELFF

V: TRBV29-1
J: TRBJ2-2
CDR3: CSVPTETGELFF

V: TRBV6-1
J: TRBJ1-5
CDR3: CASSEAAGRDVQPQHF

V: TRBV30
J: TRBJ1-3
CDR3: CAWSGGASGNTIYF

V: TRBV4-3
J: TRBJ1-6
CDR3: CASSPTRQAGNSPLHF

V: TRBV7-9
J: TRBJ2-7
CDR3: CASRGRSSYEQYF

V: TRBV7-6
J: TRBJ2-5
CDR3: CASSLSGGQETQYF

V: TRBV5-1
J: TRBJ1-1
CDR3: CASSRGQGNTEAFF